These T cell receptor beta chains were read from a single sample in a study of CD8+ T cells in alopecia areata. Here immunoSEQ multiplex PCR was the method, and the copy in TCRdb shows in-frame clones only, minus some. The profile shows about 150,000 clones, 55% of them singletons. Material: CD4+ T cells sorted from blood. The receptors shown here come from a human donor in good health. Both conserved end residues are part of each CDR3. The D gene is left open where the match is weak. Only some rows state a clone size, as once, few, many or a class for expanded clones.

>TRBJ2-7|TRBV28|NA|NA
CASSSETYEQYF
TGTGCCAGCAGTTCCGAAACCTACGAGCAGTACTTC
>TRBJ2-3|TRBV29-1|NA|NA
CSVGGETDTQYF
TGCAGCGTTGGTGGGGAGACAGATACGCAGTATTTT
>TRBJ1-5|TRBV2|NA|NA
CASSVRENYQPQHF
TGTGCCAGCAGTGTTCGGGAAAACTATCAGCCCCAGCATTTT
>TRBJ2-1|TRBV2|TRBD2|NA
CASTGTSGRGEQFF
TGTGCCAGCACCGGGACTAGCGGGAGAGGTGAGCAGTTCTTC
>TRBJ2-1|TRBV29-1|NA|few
CSVDNNNEQFF
TGCAGCGTTGATAATAACAATGAGCAGTTCTTC
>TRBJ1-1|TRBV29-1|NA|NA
CSVEKGLNTEAFF
TGCAGCGTTGAGAAGGGCCTGAACACTGAAGCTTTCTTT
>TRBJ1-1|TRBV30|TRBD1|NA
CAWSSRGQPNTEAFF
TGTGCCTGGAGTAGCAGGGGACAGCCCAACACTGAAGCTTTCTTT
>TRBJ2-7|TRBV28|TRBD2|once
CAAQRETYEQYF
TGTGCAGCCCAGCGGGAAACCTACGAGCAGTACTTC
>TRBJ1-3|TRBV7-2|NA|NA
CASGRGSGNTIYF
TGTGCCAGCGGAAGGGGCTCTGGAAACACCATATATTTT
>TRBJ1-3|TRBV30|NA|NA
CAWSVRIGSGNTIYF
TGTGCCTGGAGTGTACGGATCGGCTCTGGAAACACCATATATTTT
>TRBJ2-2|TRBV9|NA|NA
CASSVGTWPIDTGELFF
TGTGCCAGCAGCGTAGGGACCTGGCCTATCGACACCGGGGAGCTGTTTTTT
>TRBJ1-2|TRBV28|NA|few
CASSSPGNANYGYTF
TGTGCCAGCAGTTCCCCCGGGAACGCTAACTATGGCTACACCTTC
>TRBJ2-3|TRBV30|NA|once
CGARAQTYAPQYF
TGTGGGGCTCGAGCACAGACATACGCACCGCAGTATTTT
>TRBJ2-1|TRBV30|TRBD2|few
CAWTRTSGRTEQFF
TGTGCCTGGACACGGACTAGCGGGAGAACGGAGCAGTTCTTC
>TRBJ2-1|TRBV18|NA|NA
CASSPPIWTMTYNEQFF
TGTGCCAGCTCACCACCGATCTGGACAATGACCTACAATGAGCAGTTCTTC